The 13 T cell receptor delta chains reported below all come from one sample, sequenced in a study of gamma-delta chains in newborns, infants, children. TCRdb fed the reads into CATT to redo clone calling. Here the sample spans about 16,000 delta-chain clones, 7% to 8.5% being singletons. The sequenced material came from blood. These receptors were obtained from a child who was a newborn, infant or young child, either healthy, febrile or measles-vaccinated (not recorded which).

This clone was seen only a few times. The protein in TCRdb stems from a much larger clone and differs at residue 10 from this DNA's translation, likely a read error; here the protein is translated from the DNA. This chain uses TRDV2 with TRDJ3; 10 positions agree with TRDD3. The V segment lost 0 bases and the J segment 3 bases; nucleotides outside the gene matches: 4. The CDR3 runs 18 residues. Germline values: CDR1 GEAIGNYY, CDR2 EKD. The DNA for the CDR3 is TGTGCCTGTGACACCGTACTGGGGGATCGCTGGGACACCCGACAGATGTTTTTC. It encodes CACDTVLGDRWDTRQMFF.

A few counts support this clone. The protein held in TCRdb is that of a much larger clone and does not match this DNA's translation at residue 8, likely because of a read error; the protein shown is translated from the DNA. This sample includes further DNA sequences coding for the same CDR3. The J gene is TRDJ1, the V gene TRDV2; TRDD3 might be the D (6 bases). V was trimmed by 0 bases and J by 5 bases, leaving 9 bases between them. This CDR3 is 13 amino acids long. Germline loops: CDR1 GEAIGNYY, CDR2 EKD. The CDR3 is CACDTWGVDKLIF. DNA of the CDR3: TGTGCCTGTGACACCTGGGGGGTGGATAAACTCATCTTT.

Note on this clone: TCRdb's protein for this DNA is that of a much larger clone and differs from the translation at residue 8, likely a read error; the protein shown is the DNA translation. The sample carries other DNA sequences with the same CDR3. As DNA, the CDR3 is TGTGCCTGTGACACCGTGGGGGGTACCTGGGACACCCGACAGATGTTTTTC. Protein: CACDTVGGTWDTRQMFF. This chain joins TRDV2 and TRDJ3; TRDD3 might be the D (6 bases). Trimming stripped 0 bases from V and 2 bases from J, with 10 bases between. The CDR3 length is 17 residues. Germline V gene data show CDR1 as GEAIGNYY and CDR2 as EKD.

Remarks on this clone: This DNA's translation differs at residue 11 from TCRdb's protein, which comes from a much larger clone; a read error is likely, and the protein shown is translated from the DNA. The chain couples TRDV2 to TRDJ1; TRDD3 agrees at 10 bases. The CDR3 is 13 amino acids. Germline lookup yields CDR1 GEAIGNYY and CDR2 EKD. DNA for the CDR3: TGTGCCTGTGACACCTGGGGGATACATAAACCCATCTTT. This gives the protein CACDTWGIHKPIF.

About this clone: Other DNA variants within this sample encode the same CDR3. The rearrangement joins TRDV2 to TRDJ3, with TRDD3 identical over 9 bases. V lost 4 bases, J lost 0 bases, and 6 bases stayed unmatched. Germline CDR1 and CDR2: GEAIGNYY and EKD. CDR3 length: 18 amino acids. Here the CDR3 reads CACDVLGDSSWDTRQMFF. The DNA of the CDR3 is TGTGCCTGTGATGTTTTGGGGGATAGCTCCTGGGACACCCGACAGATGTTTTTC.

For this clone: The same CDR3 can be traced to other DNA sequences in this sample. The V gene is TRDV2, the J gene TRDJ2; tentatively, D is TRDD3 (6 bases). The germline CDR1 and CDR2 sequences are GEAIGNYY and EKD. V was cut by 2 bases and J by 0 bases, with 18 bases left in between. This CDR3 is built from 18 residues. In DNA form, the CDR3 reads TGTGCCTGTGACAACCTAGTGGGGGCCCAAGCTTTGACAGCACAACTCTTCTTT. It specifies CACDNLVGAQALTAQLFF.

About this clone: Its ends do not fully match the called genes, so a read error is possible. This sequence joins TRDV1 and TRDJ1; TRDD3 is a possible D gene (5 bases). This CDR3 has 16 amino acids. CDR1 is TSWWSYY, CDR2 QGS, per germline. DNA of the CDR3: TGTTCTCTTGGGGAGCAGATAGAATTGTACACCGATAAACTCATCTTT. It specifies CSLGEQIELYTDKLIF.

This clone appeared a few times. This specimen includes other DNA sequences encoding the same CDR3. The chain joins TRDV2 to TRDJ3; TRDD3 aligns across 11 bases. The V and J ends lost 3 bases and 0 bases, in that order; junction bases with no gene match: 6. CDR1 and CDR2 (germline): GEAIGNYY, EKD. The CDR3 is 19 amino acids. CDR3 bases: TGTGCCTGTGACCCCACTGGGGGATATAGCTCCTGGGACACCCGACAGATGTTTTTC. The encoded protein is CACDPTGGYSSWDTRQMFF.

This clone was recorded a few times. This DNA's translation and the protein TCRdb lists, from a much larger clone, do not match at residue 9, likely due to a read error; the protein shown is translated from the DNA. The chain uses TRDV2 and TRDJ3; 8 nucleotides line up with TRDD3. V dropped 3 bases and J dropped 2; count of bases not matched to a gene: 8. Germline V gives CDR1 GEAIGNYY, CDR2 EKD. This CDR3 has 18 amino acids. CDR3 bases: TGTGCCTGTGACCCTATACTGGGGGGTACCTGGGACACCCGACAGATGTTTTTC. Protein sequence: CACDPILGGTWDTRQMFF.

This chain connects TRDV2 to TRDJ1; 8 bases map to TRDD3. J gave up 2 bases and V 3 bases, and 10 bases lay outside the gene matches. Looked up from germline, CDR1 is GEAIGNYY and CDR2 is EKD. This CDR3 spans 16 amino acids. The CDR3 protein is CACDPVRYWGTDKLIF. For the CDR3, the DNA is TGTGCCTGTGACCCCGTGAGGTACTGGGGGACCGATAAACTCATCTTT.

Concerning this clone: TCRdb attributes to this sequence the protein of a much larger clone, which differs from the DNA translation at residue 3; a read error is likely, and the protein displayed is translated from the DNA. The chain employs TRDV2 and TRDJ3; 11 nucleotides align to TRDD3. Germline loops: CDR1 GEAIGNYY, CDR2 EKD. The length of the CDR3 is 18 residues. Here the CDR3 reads CAYDTVLGDTWDTRQMFF. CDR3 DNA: TGTGCCTATGACACCGTACTGGGGGATACCTGGGACACCCGACAGATGTTTTTC.

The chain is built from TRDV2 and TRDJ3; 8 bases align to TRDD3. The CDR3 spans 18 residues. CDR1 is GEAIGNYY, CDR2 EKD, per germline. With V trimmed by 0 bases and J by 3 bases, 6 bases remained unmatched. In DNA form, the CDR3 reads TGTGCCTGTGACACCGTGGGGGATTCTGGCTGGGACACCCGACAGATGTTTTTC. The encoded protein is CACDTVGDSGWDTRQMFF.

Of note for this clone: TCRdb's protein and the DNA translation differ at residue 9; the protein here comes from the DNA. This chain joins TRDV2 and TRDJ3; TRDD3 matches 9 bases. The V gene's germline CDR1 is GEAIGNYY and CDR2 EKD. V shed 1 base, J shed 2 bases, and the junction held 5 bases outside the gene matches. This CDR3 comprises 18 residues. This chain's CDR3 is CACDTLGDATWDTRQMFF. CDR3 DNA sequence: TGTGCCTGTGACACGCTGGGGGATGCCACCTGGGACACCCGACAGATGTTTTTC.